Listed here are 9 T cell receptor beta chains from one sample, sequenced in a study of blood T cell repertoires in COVID-19. The protocol was immunoSEQ multiplex PCR, while the TCRdb copy is restricted to in-frame clones and leaves out a portion. Among hundreds of thousands of clones listed, about 83% were seen once. Material: peripheral blood. All receptors derive from a woman in her twenties or thirties with COVID-19, enrolled during active disease.

This chain uses TRBV5-1 with TRBJ2-1; D call uncertain. The CDR3 loop spans 14 amino acids. The V gene's germline CDR1 is SGHRS and CDR2 YFSETQ. The V end was cut by 0 bases, the J end by 9 bases, with 13 bases between. The CDR3 coding sequence is TGCGCCAGCAGCTTGGGCCCACCTCTAAGTGAGCAGTTCTTC. It specifies CASSLGPPLSEQFF.

V gene TRBV5-4 combines with J gene TRBJ2-7; 9 bases fit TRBD2. The V gene end was trimmed by 1 base and the J gene end by 6 bases; junction bases not matched to a gene: 11. Germline assignment: CDR1 SGHNT and CDR2 YYREEE (reference sequence). The CDR3 consists of 16 residues. The CDR3 spells CASSLSAGGPFGEQYF. The DNA of the CDR3 is TGTGCCAGCAGCTTGTCGGCGGGAGGGCCTTTCGGCGAGCAGTACTTC.

V is TRBV28 and J is TRBJ1-5; D might be TRBD1 (6 bases). Trimming shortened V by 5 bases and J by 9 bases, and 20 bases separated the two germline ends. Germline V CDR1 and CDR2: MDHEN, SYDVKM. The CDR3 consists of 15 residues. CDR3 protein: CASSPIRGTEGPQHF. The CDR3 DNA reads as TGTGCCAGCAGTCCGATAAGGGGGACCGAGGGGCCCCAGCATTTT.

CDR3 in amino acids: CSVSRDRTENSDTQYF. In nucleotides, the CDR3 is TGCAGCGTTTCAAGGGACAGAACAGAGAACTCAGATACGCAGTATTTT. The chain couples TRBV29-1 to TRBJ2-3, with TRBD1 matching over 7 bases. V lost 5 bases and J lost 4; bases outside the gene matches: 15. The CDR3 has 16 amino acids. Germline V gene data show CDR1 as SQVTM and CDR2 as ANQGSEA.

This chain connects TRBV24-1 to TRBJ2-2, with 7 bases aligning to TRBD1. Per the germline V gene, CDR1 is KGHDR and CDR2 is SFDVKD. CDR3 length: 15 amino acids. V was pared by 5 bases and J by 0 bases, with 2 bases of the junction left unmatched. Here the CDR3 reads CATSAGGTNTGELFF. DNA of the CDR3: TGTGCCACCAGTGCAGGGGGTACGAACACCGGGGAGCTGTTTTTT.

This clone was counted only a few times. Different DNA sequences within this sample yield the same CDR3. V and J are TRBV5-4 and TRBJ1-1, with 8 bases that match TRBD1. The ends lost 1 base at V and 5 bases at J; junction bases unmatched: 4. The CDR3 loop spans 14 amino acids. The germline gives CDR1 SGHNT, CDR2 YYREEE (reference sequence). CDR3 sequence: CASSLTTGGTEAFF. As DNA, the CDR3 is TGTGCCAGCAGCTTGACAACAGGGGGGACTGAAGCTTTCTTT.

This chain links TRBV18 with TRBJ1-6; D unclear. V lost 7 bases and J 7 bases, leaving 11 bases between the germline ends. The CDR3 extends over 13 amino acids. Per the germline V gene, CDR1 is KGHSH and CDR2 is LQKENI. The CDR3 is CASFRDPNSPLHF. The CDR3, as DNA: TGTGCCAGCTTTCGAGATCCAAATTCACCCCTCCACTTT.

This clone was observed a handful of times. CDR3 DNA: TGTGCCAGCAGTGGACAGGGCCTATTGAGCAATCAGCCCCAGCATTTT. Protein: CASSGQGLLSNQPQHF. The chain couples TRBV6-1 to TRBJ1-5; TRBD1 aligns across 7 bases. This CDR3 has 16 amino acids. Germline V gene data show CDR1 as MNHNS and CDR2 as SASEGT. Trimming took 4 bases from V and 1 from J; bases not matched to a gene: 7.

The chain carries TRBV4-3 and TRBJ2-3; 7 nucleotides line up with TRBD1. The CDR3 length is 14 residues. Per germline, CDR1 LGHNA and CDR2 YSLEER. V trimming: 0 bases; J trimming: 4 bases; junction bases outside the gene matches: 1. CDR3: CASSQEQGADTQYF. As DNA, the CDR3 is TGCGCCAGCAGCCAAGAGCAGGGGGCAGATACGCAGTATTTT.